A single T cell receptor beta chain is shown here with its context. The record originates from a study of blood T cell repertoires in COVID-19. Between the trimmed V and J ends, which lost 5 bases and 4 bases, there was a span of 17 bases. This CDR3 is built from 15 residues. Germline assignment: CDR1 SGHNT and CDR2 YENEEA. Clones were read by immunoSEQ multiplex PCR, and TCRdb kept only the in-frame ones, dropping some. In the table there are 100,000 to 150,000 clones, about 72% of which are singletons. The chain is built from TRBV11-3 and TRBJ1-1; tentative D call: TRBD1 (6 bases). Sequencing was performed on peripheral blood. The sequence came from a woman aged 70-85 years with acute or convalescent COVID-19. CDR3 amino acids: CASSPGRQGSTEAFF. CDR3 sequence (DNA): TGTGCCAGCAGCCCGGGGCGGCAGGGGAGCACTGAAGCTTTCTTT. Full variable domain (missing parts from reference TRBV11-3 and TRBJ1-1): EAGVVQSPRYKIIEKKQPVAFWCNPISGHNTLYWYLQNLGQGPELLIRYENEEAVDDSQLPKDRFSAERLKGVDSTLKIQPAELGDSAVYLCASSPGRQGSTEAFFGQGTRLTVV.